This T cell receptor beta chain is drawn from a study of a mutant IDH1 vaccine in newly diagnosed glioma. Study context: Treated patients, averaging about 40 years, were roughly 62% male and roughly 38% female.

The CDR3 covers 14 residues. The germline gives CDR1 SEHNR, CDR2 FQNEAQ (reference sequence). Between the trimmed V and J ends, which lost 2 bases and 4 bases, there was a span of 11 bases. About this clone: Its antigen is undetermined.

Notes on the study in general: Immune responses arising from the vaccine appeared in roughly 95% of patients.

Assay: immunoSEQ multiplex PCR; the TCRdb copy retains only in-frame clones and omits some. The table has 65,000 to 70,000 clones, around 88% seen once; the top ten hold around 4.5%. Time point denoted: baseline, week 1 (first vaccination visit). Stated treatment: pre-vaccination baseline after standard-of-care therapy. The donors had new WHO grade 3 or 4 astrocytomas; these were IDH1-mutant and ATRX-lost. Here the sequenced sample was peripheral blood mononuclear cells (PBMCs), taken from a glioma patient treated with radiotherapy, temozolomide or both. The chain links TRBV7-9 to TRBJ1-2; D is undetermined. This TCR derives from a woman aged 18-29 years with glioma. Some clones in this sample may be carry-over from other donors' samples. The CDR3 loop is CASSLMDGPYGYTF. The CDR3 DNA sequence: TGTGCCAGCAGCTTAATGGACGGACCCTATGGCTACACCTTC.